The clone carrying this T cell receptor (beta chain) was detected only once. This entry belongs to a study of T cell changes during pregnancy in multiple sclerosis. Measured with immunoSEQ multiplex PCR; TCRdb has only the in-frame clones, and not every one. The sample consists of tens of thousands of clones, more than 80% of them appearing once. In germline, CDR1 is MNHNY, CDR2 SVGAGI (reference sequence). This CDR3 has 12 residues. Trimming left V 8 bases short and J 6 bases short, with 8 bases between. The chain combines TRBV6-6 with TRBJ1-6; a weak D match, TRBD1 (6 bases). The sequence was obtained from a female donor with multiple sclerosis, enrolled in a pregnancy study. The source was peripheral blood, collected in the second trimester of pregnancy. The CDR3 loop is CASRDTNSPLHF. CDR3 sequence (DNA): TGTGCCAGCCGGGACACTAATTCACCCCTCCACTTT.